Listed below are T cell receptor beta chains from one sample, sequenced in a study of blood T cell repertoires in COVID-19. Some clones are missing from TCRdb's copy, which holds only in-frame ones; the method was immunoSEQ multiplex PCR. The repertoire holds hundreds of thousands of clones, with approximately 89% as singletons. Sequenced material: peripheral blood. Every receptor here comes from a man between 18 and 29 years old with COVID-19, enrolled during active disease. Both conserved end residues are part of each CDR3. The order of the fields is V gene, J gene, D gene, clone size, CDR3 DNA, CDR3 protein. D genes are given only for firm matches. Not every row has a clone size; where given, it reads once, few, many or a size class.

TRBV19	TRBJ2-6	NA	NA	TGTGCCAGTACCGGCAGGGGAGCCGGGGCCAACGTCCTGACTTTC	CASTGRGAGANVLTF
TRBV2	TRBJ2-3	NA	NA	TGTGCCAGCAGTAAACAGGATGGGCGCACAGATACGCAGTATTTT	CASSKQDGRTDTQYF
TRBV5-4	TRBJ2-6	TRBD1	NA	TGTGCCAGCAGCTTACAGGGGAGTGGGGCCAACGTCCTGACTTTC	CASSLQGSGANVLTF
TRBV21-1	TRBJ2-1	NA	NA	TGTGCCAGCAGCCCGGGACTAGCGGGGGGTATGTCCTACAATGAGCAGTTCTTC	CASSPGLAGGMSYNEQFF
TRBV4-1	TRBJ2-7	NA	NA	TGCGCCAGCAGCCAAGATGCGGTAAAGGGCTCCCACCGGGGCGAGCAGTACTTC	CASSQDAVKGSHRGEQYF
TRBV7-9	TRBJ1-6	NA	NA	TGTGCCAGCAGCTCAGGATCCCACTCACCCCTCCACTTT	CASSSGSHSPLHF
TRBV5-1	TRBJ2-6	NA	NA	TGCGCCAGCAGCCCGAGCGGGGCCAACGTCCTGACTTTC	CASSPSGANVLTF
TRBV30	TRBJ2-3	TRBD1	NA	TGTGCCTGGGCAGGGGGAAACACAGATACGCAGTATTTT	CAWAGGNTDTQYF
TRBV6-5	TRBJ1-2	TRBD1	NA	TGTGCCAGCAGTTACCAGACAGGGTTCGGCTATGGCTACACCTTC	CASSYQTGFGYGYTF
TRBV19	TRBJ1-6	TRBD1	NA	TGTGCCAGTAGTATTGACAGGGCTGATTCACCCCTCCACTTT	CASSIDRADSPLHF
TRBV2	TRBJ2-7	TRBD1	NA	TGTGCCAGCAGGAAAAACCGGGACAGGGAGTACGAGCAGTACTTC	CASRKNRDREYEQYF
TRBV7-9	TRBJ2-1	NA	NA	TGTGCCAGCACCTTTTTCGGGAATGAGCAGTTCTTC	CASTFFGNEQFF
TRBV7-3	TRBJ1-1	TRBD1	once	TGTGCCAGCAGCCTCGGACAGGGGACCAGTGAAGCTTTCTTT	CASSLGQGTSEAFF
TRBV7-3	TRBJ1-1	TRBD1	NA	TGTGCCAGCAGCCCAGGGACAGGGGTGCAAACTGAAGCTTTCTTT	CASSPGTGVQTEAFF
TRBV19	TRBJ1-2	NA	NA	TGTGCCAGTAGTATGAGCGCAGGAGCGGCCTATGGCTACACCTTC	CASSMSAGAAYGYTF
TRBV18	TRBJ2-1	NA	few	TGTGCCAGCTCACCACCTTTCTCTGAGCAGTTCTTC	CASSPPFSEQFF
TRBV5-1	TRBJ2-1	TRBD2	NA	TGCGCCAGCAGCTTGTTAGCGGGGGGGTCCTACAATGAGCAGTTCTTC	CASSLLAGGSYNEQFF
TRBV7-2	TRBJ2-1	TRBD1	NA	TGTGCCAGCAGCTTAGAAGATGGGGGACAGGGGAGGTGGAATGAGCAGTTCTTC	CASSLEDGGQGRWNEQFF
TRBV7-8	TRBJ2-5	NA	NA	TGTGCCAGCAGCCCTAGGGAGACCCAGTACTTC	CASSPRETQYF
TRBV5-4	TRBJ2-3	TRBD2	NA	TGTGCCACCCTAGCGGGGGGAAGCACAGATACGCAGTATTTT	CATLAGGSTDTQYF
TRBV6-5	TRBJ1-4	NA	once	TGTGCCAGCTGCAGGGATTTGGCAACTAATGAAAAACTGTTTTTT	CASCRDLATNEKLFF
TRBV25-1	TRBJ1-1	NA	NA	TGTGCCAGCAGTGATAAAACGGTGACAGGGAACACTGAAGCTTTCTTT	CASSDKTVTGNTEAFF
TRBV18	TRBJ2-3	NA	NA	TGTGCCAGCTCACTGCAGAGCACAGATACGCAGTATTTT	CASSLQSTDTQYF
TRBV28	TRBJ1-5	TRBD1	NA	TGTGCCAGCAGCCGACAGGGGGCCCGCAATCAGCCCCAGCATTTT	CASSRQGARNQPQHF
TRBV19	TRBJ2-7	NA	NA	TGTGCCAGTAGTCCGTTGGACACTGACGAGCAGTACTTC	CASSPLDTDEQYF
TRBV5-1	TRBJ1-1	NA	NA	TGCGCCAGCAGCTATAACAGAAACACTGAAGCTTTCTTT	CASSYNRNTEAFF
TRBV2	TRBJ1-3	NA	once	TGTGCCAGAAACAGGGACTCTGGAAACACCATATATTTT	CARNRDSGNTIYF
TRBV13	TRBJ2-5	NA	once	TGTGCCAGCAGCGACTCCTCCGGGGGACAAGAGACCCAGTACTTC	CASSDSSGGQETQYF
TRBV5-1	TRBJ2-5	NA	NA	TGCGCCAGCAGCTTATCAGGGCAGGCGGAGACCCAGTACTTC	CASSLSGQAETQYF
TRBV5-1	TRBJ2-7	TRBD2	NA	TGCGCCAGCAGCTCCGGGACTAACTACGAGCAGTACTTC	CASSSGTNYEQYF
TRBV19	TRBJ2-3	TRBD2	NA	TGTGCCAGTAGTAGAGTAGCGGGGGGTGACACAGATACGCAGTATTTT	CASSRVAGGDTDTQYF
TRBV5-1	TRBJ1-5	TRBD1	NA	TGCGCCAGCAGCCCAACAGGGGAGAATCAGCCCCAGCATTTT	CASSPTGENQPQHF
TRBV3-1/TRBV3-2	TRBJ2-3	TRBD1	NA	TGTGCCAGCAGCCAAGACTGGACAGGGGCCACAGATACGCAGTATTTT	CASSQDWTGATDTQYF
TRBV19	TRBJ2-2	NA	NA	TGTGCCAGTAGTGCGGGTAGGAGGACCGGGGAGCTGTTTTTT	CASSAGRRTGELFF
TRBV7-9	TRBJ2-3	NA	NA	TGTGCCAGCAGCGTAGACTACAGCACAGATACGCAGTATTTT	CASSVDYSTDTQYF
TRBV11-3	TRBJ2-2	NA	NA	TGTGCCAGCAGCTTGGCTCGGGGCACCGGGGAGCTGTTTTTT	CASSLARGTGELFF
TRBV30	TRBJ2-7	NA	NA	TGTGCCTGGAGTGTGTTAGGAGGACTTACCTACGAGCAGTACTTC	CAWSVLGGLTYEQYF
TRBV2	TRBJ2-7	NA	NA	TGTGCCAGCAGTATAAACGAGCAGTACTTC	CASSINEQYF
TRBV11-2	TRBJ2-1	TRBD1	NA	TGTGCCAGCAGCCCTCCGGGACAGATGTACAATGAGCAGTTCTTC	CASSPPGQMYNEQFF
TRBV2	TRBJ1-5	NA	few	TGTGCCAGCAGTGACAGTCAACAGCCCCAGCATTTT	CASSDSQQPQHF
TRBV9	TRBJ2-1	TRBD2	once	TGTGCCAGCAGCCCCTCAGGGACTAGCGGGTACAATGAGCAGTTCTTC	CASSPSGTSGYNEQFF
TRBV6-1	TRBJ2-3	NA	NA	TGTGCCAGCAGTGGACGCCGGGACTCAGCCCACTTTAGCACAGATACGCAGTATTTT	CASSGRRDSAHFSTDTQYF
TRBV5-1	TRBJ2-6	NA	NA	TGCGCCAGCAGCTTAGACAGCTCTGGGGCCAACGTCCTGACTTTC	CASSLDSSGANVLTF
TRBV14	TRBJ2-1	TRBD2	NA	TGTGCCAGCAGCCAAGCCTTAGCGGGAGGGGATGAGCAGTTCTTC	CASSQALAGGDEQFF
TRBV6-5	TRBJ1-2	TRBD1	NA	TGTGCCAGCAGTTTGACAGGGGGCTTCTATGGCTACACCTTC	CASSLTGGFYGYTF
TRBV30	TRBJ2-1	TRBD2	NA	TGTGCCTGGAGTGGACTAGCGGTAAACAATGAGCAGTTCTTC	CAWSGLAVNNEQFF
TRBV6-5	TRBJ2-1	NA	NA	TGTGCCAGTGACAGTGACAGCTCCTACAATGAGCAGTTCTTC	CASDSDSSYNEQFF
TRBV18	TRBJ2-2	NA	NA	TGTGCCAGCTCAAGATGGCGGTCTTCCTGGCTTTCCGGGGAGCTGTTTTTT	CASSRWRSSWLSGELFF
TRBV3-1/TRBV3-2	TRBJ1-1	NA	NA	TGTGCCAGCAGCCCATTCATTGGTGGGGACACTGAGGCTTTCTTT	CASSPFIGGDTEAFF
TRBV6-5	TRBJ1-1	NA	once	TGTGCCACCCAACGAAGACAGAACACTGAAGCTTTCTTT	CATQRRQNTEAFF
TRBV6-6	TRBJ2-2	NA	NA	TGTGCCAGCAGAGTAGGTTCTCAGGTCGGGGAGCTGTTTTTT	CASRVGSQVGELFF
TRBV5-5	TRBJ2-2	NA	NA	TGTGCCAGCAGCTTGGTTCGGAGATCCACCGGGGAGCTGTTTTTT	CASSLVRRSTGELFF